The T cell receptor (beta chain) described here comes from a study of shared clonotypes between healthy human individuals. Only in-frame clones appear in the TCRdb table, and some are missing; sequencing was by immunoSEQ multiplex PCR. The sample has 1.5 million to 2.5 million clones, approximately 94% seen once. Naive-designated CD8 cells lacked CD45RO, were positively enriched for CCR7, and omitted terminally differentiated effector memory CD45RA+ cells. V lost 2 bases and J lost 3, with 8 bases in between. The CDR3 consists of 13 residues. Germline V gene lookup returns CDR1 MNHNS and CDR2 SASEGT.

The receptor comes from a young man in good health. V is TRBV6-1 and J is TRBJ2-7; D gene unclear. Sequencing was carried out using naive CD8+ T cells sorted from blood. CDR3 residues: CASSENPNYEQYF. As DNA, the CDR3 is TGTGCCAGCAGTGAAAACCCCAACTACGAGCAGTACTTC.